Listed here is a single T cell receptor (beta chain). Patients were ineligible given autoimmune disease history or systemic immunosuppression. Repertoires were generated with immunoSEQ multiplex PCR, while TCRdb's copy carries only in-frame clones and drops some. The sample gives over 85,000 clones, 89% of which show up once; 0.27% is in the top ten. The source of the sample is a study of OX40 agonist ivuxolimab in advanced cancers. About the study: Patients were infused with ivuxolimab every 2 weeks at 0.01 to 10 mg/kg. Anti-PD-1, anti-PD-L1 or anti-CTLA-4 therapy given earlier was allowed, and roughly 38% had some.

The receptor comes from an adult with an advanced solid tumor such as melanoma, head and neck, liver or kidney cancer. The source was CD4+ or CD8+ T cells sorted from blood, collected in a trial of the OX40 agonist ivuxolimab.

Here the CDR3 DNA reads TGTGCCAGCAGCCGAGATCAGGGGGCCGGTTATGGCTACACCTTC. It yields the protein CASSRDQGAGYGYTF. V usage is TRBV6-5 and J usage is TRBJ1-2; 8 bases are a match to TRBD1. The CDR3 has 15 amino acids. V lost 6 bases and J lost 5; bases outside the gene matches: 11. Germline V lookup: CDR1 MNHEY, CDR2 SVGAGI.